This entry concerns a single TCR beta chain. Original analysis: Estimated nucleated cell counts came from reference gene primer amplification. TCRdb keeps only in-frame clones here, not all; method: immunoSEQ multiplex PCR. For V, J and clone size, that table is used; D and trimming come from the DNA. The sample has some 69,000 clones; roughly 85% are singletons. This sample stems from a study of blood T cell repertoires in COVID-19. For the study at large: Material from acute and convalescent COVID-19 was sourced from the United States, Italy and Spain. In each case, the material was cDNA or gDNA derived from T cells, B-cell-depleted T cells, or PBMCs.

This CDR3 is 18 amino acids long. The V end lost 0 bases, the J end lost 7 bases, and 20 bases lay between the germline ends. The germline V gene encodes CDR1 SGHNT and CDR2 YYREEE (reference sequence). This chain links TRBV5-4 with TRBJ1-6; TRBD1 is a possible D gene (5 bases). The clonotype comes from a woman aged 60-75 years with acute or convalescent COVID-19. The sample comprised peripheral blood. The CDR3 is CASSLGPPGEGVNSPLHF. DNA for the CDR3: TGTGCCAGCAGCTTGGGGCCCCCAGGTGAAGGGGTAAATTCACCCCTCCACTTT.